Reported below is one TCR beta chain. Its antigen is undetermined. The sample belongs to a study of identical twins. TCRdb re-called the 5' RACE reads with MiXCR, one entry per CDR3 protein. Of about 550,000 distinct CDR3 sequences listed, 20% to 25% are singletons. Broader study findings: Within monozygotic twins, out-of-frame TCR alpha sharing was underestimated by the models. Possibly, invariant MAIT and iNKT cells partly confounded zero-insertion analyses. Within cord blood, abundant beta clonotypes carried fewer insertions, but memory repertoires showed no such trend. Cross-sectional statistics, not tracking of the same donors, supported the conclusions.

The CDR3 contains 15 residues. Germline CDR1 reads DFQATT; CDR2 reads SNEGSKA (reference sequence). V was trimmed by 3 bases and J by 2 bases, leaving 14 bases between them. The data also belong to a second study, concerning yellow fever vaccine responses in identical twins.

This TCR came from a woman aged 18-35 years in good health. V usage is TRBV20-1 and J usage is TRBJ2-1, with D unresolved. The sample taken for sequencing was CD4+ T cells sorted from blood. In DNA, the CDR3 is TGCAGTGCTAGCGGTTTAGGGAACACCTACAATGAGCAGTTCTTC. It specifies CSASGLGNTYNEQFF.